These T cell receptor beta chains were read from a single sample in a study of cytotoxic CD8 clonotypes in ibrutinib-treated CLL. The repertoire was sequenced with immunoSEQ multiplex PCR; TCRdb's copy has only in-frame clones and lacks some. Of 150,000 to 250,000 clones in the sample, approximately 72% were seen once. The material sequenced was PBMCs, taken after 24 months of ibrutinib treatment. These receptors all come from a human donor with chronic lymphocytic leukemia. The CDR3 runs from the conserved cysteine through the conserved F or W. The order of the fields is J gene, D gene, clone size, V gene, CDR3 DNA, CDR3 protein. D genes are given only for firm matches. Size tells how often a clone was seen (once, few, many) or the class of an expanded clone, and some rows leave it out.

J: TRBJ1-4; D: -; size: -; V: TRBV5-1; DNA: TGCGCCAGCAGCTTGGCCCAGATTGCAACTAATGAAAAACTGTTTTTT; CDR3: CASSLAQIATNEKLFF
J: TRBJ1-2; D: -; size: -; V: TRBV5-5; DNA: TGTGCCAGCAGCTGGGAGGGGAATTCCAACTATGGCTACACCTTC; CDR3: CASSWEGNSNYGYTF
J: TRBJ2-3; D: -; size: -; V: TRBV15; DNA: TGTGCCACCAGCAGAGATCCGGGACTGGCCACAGATACGCAGTATTTT; CDR3: CATSRDPGLATDTQYF
J: TRBJ2-3; D: -; size: -; V: TRBV2; DNA: TGTGCCAGCAGTGACGGGACTAGCACAGATACGCAGTATTTT; CDR3: CASSDGTSTDTQYF
J: TRBJ1-4; D: -; size: -; V: TRBV7-9; DNA: TGTGCCAGCAGCTTCGGCCAGAATAATGAAAAACTGTTTTTT; CDR3: CASSFGQNNEKLFF
J: TRBJ2-3; D: TRBD2; size: -; V: TRBV13; DNA: TGTGCGTGCTTTAACCCTAGCGGGAGCACAGATACGCAGTATTTT; CDR3: CACFNPSGSTDTQYF
J: TRBJ1-2; D: TRBD1; size: few; V: TRBV19; DNA: TGTGCCACGCACAGGGGCGGCTACACCTTC; CDR3: CATHRGGYTF
J: TRBJ2-3; D: TRBD2; size: -; V: TRBV29-1; DNA: TGCAGCGGACAGATAGCGGGAGGAGATTCTTTAGTGACAGATACGCAGTATTTT; CDR3: CSGQIAGGDSLVTDTQYF
J: TRBJ2-2; D: TRBD2; size: -; V: TRBV5-1; DNA: TGCGCCAGCAGCTACAGGACTAGCGGGAACACCGGGGAGCTGTTTTTT; CDR3: CASSYRTSGNTGELFF
J: TRBJ1-1; D: -; size: -; V: TRBV7-9; DNA: TGTGCCAGCAGCTTACTCCAGGGTTTCACTGAAGCTTTCTTT; CDR3: CASSLLQGFTEAFF
J: TRBJ2-7; D: -; size: -; V: TRBV11-2; DNA: TGTGCCAGCAGCCCACACACAACACGCTACGAGCAGTACTTC; CDR3: CASSPHTTRYEQYF
J: TRBJ2-2; D: TRBD2; size: -; V: TRBV15; DNA: TGTGCCACCAGCAGAGATCCTGCGGGAGGCACCGGGGAGCTGTTTTTT; CDR3: CATSRDPAGGTGELFF
J: TRBJ2-3; D: TRBD2; size: -; V: TRBV19; DNA: TGTGCCAGTATCGAGGGAGGGAGAGATACGCAGTATTTT; CDR3: CASIEGGRDTQYF
J: TRBJ2-7; D: TRBD2; size: once; V: TRBV7-8; DNA: TGTGCCAGCGAGAGAGGTAGCGGGAGTTACGAGCAGTACTTC; CDR3: CASERGSGSYEQYF
J: TRBJ2-3; D: -; size: once; V: TRBV4-3; DNA: TGCGCCAGCAGCCAAGAGAGGAGGGATACGCAGTATTTT; CDR3: CASSQERRDTQYF
J: TRBJ1-5; D: -; size: many; V: TRBV7-9; DNA: TGTGCCAGCAGCTTAACTGGGGGGCCGCGGCAGCCCCAGCATTTT; CDR3: CASSLTGGPRQPQHF
J: TRBJ2-1; D: -; size: once; V: TRBV6-5; DNA: TGTGCCAGCAGTGACTCCGGACTTGGTGAGCAGTTCTTC; CDR3: CASSDSGLGEQFF
J: TRBJ2-1; D: -; size: -; V: TRBV6-5; DNA: TGTGCCAGCTCGCCAGCTGGTAAGGTCGGGAATGAGCAGTTCTTC; CDR3: CASSPAGKVGNEQFF
J: TRBJ2-1; D: TRBD2; size: few; V: TRBV9; DNA: TGTGCCAGCAGCGGGAGCGGGAGCTCCTACAATGAGCAGTTCTTC; CDR3: CASSGSGSSYNEQFF
J: TRBJ1-4; D: -; size: -; V: TRBV11-2; DNA: TGTGCCAGCAGCTTAGCCCCTTATAATGAAAAACTGTTTTTT; CDR3: CASSLAPYNEKLFF
J: TRBJ1-1; D: -; size: once; V: TRBV9; DNA: TGTGCCTCCCAAGGGGGGCAGAACACTGAAGCTTTCTTT; CDR3: CASQGGQNTEAFF
J: TRBJ2-7; D: -; size: -; V: TRBV6-6; DNA: TGTGCCAGCAGTTACTCGGAAAGCGAGCAGTACTTC; CDR3: CASSYSESEQYF
J: TRBJ2-1; D: -; size: -; V: TRBV10-1; DNA: TGCGCCAGCAGCCCGATGAGCTCCTACAATGAGCAGTTCTTC; CDR3: CASSPMSSYNEQFF
J: TRBJ2-7; D: -; size: few; V: TRBV7-9; DNA: TGTGCCAGCAGCCGAGGCGGGGAGCAGTACTTC; CDR3: CASSRGGEQYF
J: TRBJ2-7; D: -; size: once; V: TRBV12-2; DNA: TGTGCAAGTCGCTTAGCGTTGGCGTCGGCCTACGAGCAGTACTTC; CDR3: CASRLALASAYEQYF
J: TRBJ1-1; D: TRBD1; size: -; V: TRBV7-8; DNA: TGTGCCAGCAGCACGGACAGGGTCTTGAACACTGAAGCTTTCTTT; CDR3: CASSTDRVLNTEAFF
J: TRBJ2-2; D: TRBD2; size: -; V: TRBV2; DNA: TGTGCCAGCAGTAATAGCGGGAGGAACACCGGGGAGCTGTTTTTT; CDR3: CASSNSGRNTGELFF
J: TRBJ2-1; D: TRBD2; size: -; V: TRBV6-5; DNA: TGTGCCAGCAGCCCCAGCGGGAGCTCCTACAATGAGCAGTTCTTC; CDR3: CASSPSGSSYNEQFF
J: TRBJ2-5; D: TRBD1; size: -; V: TRBV5-4; DNA: TGTGCCAGCAGCTCCCGGGACAGGGTCACCCAAGAGACCCAGTACTTC; CDR3: CASSSRDRVTQETQYF
J: TRBJ1-1; D: -; size: -; V: TRBV30; DNA: TGTGCCTGGAGTGTACTACAGGGTGAAACTGAAGCTTTCTTT; CDR3: CAWSVLQGETEAFF
J: TRBJ1-2; D: -; size: -; V: TRBV6-5; DNA: TGTGCCAGCAGTTCGGGTTTGGGCTATGGCTACACCTTC; CDR3: CASSSGLGYGYTF
J: TRBJ2-7; D: -; size: -; V: TRBV15; DNA: TGTGCCACCAGCCGAAGGACGGGAAACTCCTACGAGCAGTACTTC; CDR3: CATSRRTGNSYEQYF
J: TRBJ1-5; D: TRBD1; size: once; V: TRBV27; DNA: TGTGCCAGCCAAGCGGTTTTTTGGACAGGTCATTACAATCAGCCCCAGCATTTT; CDR3: CASQAVFWTGHYNQPQHF
J: TRBJ2-5; D: TRBD1; size: -; V: TRBV7-3; DNA: TGTGCCAGCAGCTTATCCGGGACAGGGAGGCCAGAGACCCAGTACTTC; CDR3: CASSLSGTGRPETQYF
J: TRBJ2-7; D: TRBD1; size: -; V: TRBV7-2; DNA: TGTGCCAGCAGCTTAAGGACAGGGGATTACATAACGGGCGAGCAGTACTTC; CDR3: CASSLRTGDYITGEQYF
J: TRBJ2-7; D: -; size: -; V: TRBV28; DNA: TGTGCCAGCAGTACCCGTCTTGAGCAGTACTTC; CDR3: CASSTRLEQYF
J: TRBJ2-2; D: -; size: -; V: TRBV27; DNA: TGTGCCAGCAGCCCCTGGGGGTGGCTATCGAACACCGGGGAGCTGTTTTTT; CDR3: CASSPWGWLSNTGELFF
J: TRBJ2-3; D: TRBD2; size: -; V: TRBV15; DNA: TGTGCCACCAGCAGGGGACTAGCGGGACGCTCAGATACGCAGTATTTT; CDR3: CATSRGLAGRSDTQYF
J: TRBJ2-3; D: -; size: few; V: TRBV11-2; DNA: TGTGCCAGCAGCTTATGGCAGGGGATAGATACGCAGTATTTT; CDR3: CASSLWQGIDTQYF
J: TRBJ2-7; D: -; size: -; V: TRBV5-1; DNA: TGCGCCAGCAGCTTGGCGGGATCCGGGACGGATAACTACGAGCAGTACTTC; CDR3: CASSLAGSGTDNYEQYF
J: TRBJ2-3; D: TRBD2; size: -; V: TRBV2; DNA: TGTGCCAGCAGCGAGGGGGGACTAGCGTTCCCCCGCACAGATACGCAGTATTTT; CDR3: CASSEGGLAFPRTDTQYF
J: TRBJ2-2; D: -; size: -; V: TRBV9; DNA: TGTGCCAGCAGCGTAGAGGCCCTCCTAGCCACTTCAACCACCGGGGAGCTGTTTTTT; CDR3: CASSVEALLATSTTGELFF
J: TRBJ1-2; D: TRBD1; size: -; V: TRBV6-5; DNA: TGTGCCAGCTTCAGGGGGACGGATGGCTACACCTTC; CDR3: CASFRGTDGYTF
J: TRBJ2-1; D: -; size: -; V: TRBV14; DNA: TGTGCCATCTTACCCTCGGGCCCCTACAATGAGCAGTTCTTC; CDR3: CAILPSGPYNEQFF
J: TRBJ2-1; D: TRBD2; size: -; V: TRBV9; DNA: TGTGCCAGCAGCTCCTCTAGCGGGATTCCCAATGAGCAGTTCTTC; CDR3: CASSSSSGIPNEQFF
J: TRBJ2-5; D: -; size: -; V: TRBV9; DNA: TGTGCCAGCAGCGTAGATTGGCAGGGAGAGACCCAGTACTTC; CDR3: CASSVDWQGETQYF
J: TRBJ2-7; D: TRBD1; size: few; V: TRBV19; DNA: TGTGCCAGTAGTCCACAGACAGGGCTCGAGCAGTACTTC; CDR3: CASSPQTGLEQYF
J: TRBJ2-7; D: -; size: -; V: TRBV4-3; DNA: TGCGCCAGCAGCCAAGATAGGGGTAGCGGCTCCTACGAGCAGTACTTC; CDR3: CASSQDRGSGSYEQYF
J: TRBJ1-2; D: -; size: -; V: TRBV9; DNA: TGTGCCAGCAGCGTAGAAAAGACTAACTATGGCTACACCTTC; CDR3: CASSVEKTNYGYTF
J: TRBJ1-5; D: -; size: few; V: TRBV27; DNA: TGTGCCAGCAGTTCACAGGGATCGAGGCAGCCCCAGCATTTT; CDR3: CASSSQGSRQPQHF
J: TRBJ2-3; D: TRBD2; size: -; V: TRBV27; DNA: TGTGCCAGCAGTCCCGGGACTAGCGGGAGAGTAAAGGGTACAGATACGCAGTATTTT; CDR3: CASSPGTSGRVKGTDTQYF